One and the same sample provided the 20 T cell receptor beta chains below, sequenced in a study of T cells and Merkel cell carcinoma outcomes. Profiling relied on immunoSEQ multiplex PCR, and the TCRdb table lists in-frame clones only, not all of them. The sample yields about 410 clones, roughly nine tenths seen once. The source material was tumor tissue from Merkel cell carcinoma. These receptors were collected from a human donor with Merkel cell carcinoma.

DNA for the CDR3: TGTGCCAGCAGCCGGGGGAACAGTAACTATGGCTACACCTTC. Translating gives CASSRGNSNYGYTF. The chain combines TRBV7-3 with TRBJ1-2; tentatively, D is TRBD1 (5 bases). Per germline, CDR1 SGHTA and CDR2 FQGTGA. With 5 bases removed from V and 1 base from J, the gap between germline ends came to 11 bases. The CDR3 is 14 amino acids.

V gene TRBV27 combines with J gene TRBJ2-7; D remains ambiguous. This CDR3 spans 14 amino acids. Trimming pared 3 bases from V and 7 bases from J, leaving 16 bases between. Germline V gives CDR1 MNHEY, CDR2 SMNVEV (reference sequence). CDR3 amino acids: CASSLSGEGREQYV. DNA of the CDR3: TGTGCCAGCAGTTTGAGTGGGGAAGGGCGGGAGCAGTACGTC.

V and J are TRBV5-1 and TRBJ2-7; the D gene is possibly TRBD1 (6 bases). Germline CDR1 reads SGHRS; CDR2 reads YFSETQ. The V end lost 7 bases, the J end lost 4 bases, and 12 bases lay between the germline ends. This CDR3 has 12 residues. CDR3 nucleotide sequence: TGCGCCAGCCAGGGGTCTGGTTACGAGCAGTACGTC. As protein: CASQGSGYEQYV.

This chain links TRBV11-3 with TRBJ2-1, with D uncertain. Germline V gene lookup returns CDR1 SGHNT and CDR2 YENEEA. Trimming shortened V by 2 bases and J by 2 bases, and 13 bases separated the two germline ends. The CDR3 length is 16 residues. The CDR3, as DNA: TGTGCCAGCAGCTTATGGGGTATAGGCGCCTACAATGAGCAGTTCTTC. Protein product: CASSLWGIGAYNEQFF.

This chain links TRBV7-3 with TRBJ1-1; possibly TRBD1 for D (6 bases). The CDR3 spans 15 residues. V lost 2 bases and J lost 0, with 10 bases in between. The V gene's germline CDR1 is SGHTA and CDR2 FQGTGA. The chain's CDR3 is CASSLPDRLNTEAFF. The CDR3 coding sequence is TGTGCCAGCAGCTTACCAGACAGGCTGAACACTGAAGCTTTCTTT.

V usage is TRBV11-2 and J usage is TRBJ2-3, with D tentatively TRBD2 (5 bases). V was trimmed by 2 bases and J by 6 bases, leaving 9 bases between them. The CDR3 has 13 residues. The germline CDR1 and CDR2 sequences are SGHAT and FQNNGV. This CDR3 is CASSLFRGDTQYF. Here the CDR3 DNA reads TGTGCCAGCAGCTTATTTAGAGGGGATACGCAGTATTTT.

This chain joins TRBV4-2 and TRBJ2-3, with 7 positions matching TRBD2. The CDR3 consists of 17 residues. After removal of 1 base from V and 0 bases from J, the junction contained 7 bases not matched to a gene. Germline-derived CDR1 and CDR2 are LGHNA and YNFKEQ. In nucleotides, the CDR3 is TGTGCCAGCAGCCAAGCCTGGGGGGGGACTAGCACAGATACGCAGTATTTT. Residues: CASSQAWGGTSTDTQYF.

This clone occurred once. V usage is TRBV10-2 and J usage is TRBJ1-5; no clear D. V was trimmed by 2 bases and J by 5 bases, leaving 4 bases between them. CDR3 length equals 12 residues. CDR1 WSHSY and CDR2 SAAADI come from the germline V gene. This CDR3 reads CASSEPYQPQHF. Written as DNA, the CDR3 is TGCGCCAGCAGTGAGCCCTATCAGCCCCAGCATTTT.

The chain links TRBV28 to TRBJ1-1; D unresolved. The V gene lost 3 bases and the J gene lost 11 bases, with 13 bases spanning the gap. The CDR3 runs to 12 residues. Germline V lookup: CDR1 MDHEN, CDR2 SYDVKM. The CDR3 here is CASSFGEGWAFF. The CDR3 nucleotides are TGTGCCAGCAGTTTCGGTGAAGGGTGGGCTTTCTTT.

This clone has only a few counts. The rearrangement links TRBV27 to TRBJ1-2; D perhaps matches TRBD1 (6 bases). The CDR3 is made up of 11 amino acids. Germline CDR1 MNHEY, CDR2 SMNVEV (reference sequence). Trimming shortened V by 10 bases and J by 3 bases, and 9 bases separated the two germline ends. The CDR3 region has the DNA TGTGCCACATACAGGGACTATGGCTACACCTTC. It yields the protein CATYRDYGYTF.

The chain combines TRBV18 with TRBJ2-7, with D unresolved. CDR1 is KGHSH and CDR2 is LQKENI in the germline V gene. The V gene lost 2 bases and the J gene lost 5 bases, with 10 bases spanning the gap. CDR3 size: 13 residues. The DNA for the CDR3 is TGTGCCAGCTCACCAGGGCAGGTCCACGAGCAGTACGTC. Its translation: CASSPGQVHEQYV.

The V and J genes are TRBV4-1 and TRBJ2-7, with 11 bases that match TRBD1. Germline V gene lookup returns CDR1 MGHRA and CDR2 YSYEKL. The CDR3 is made up of 15 amino acids. V lost 4 bases and J lost 3; bases outside the gene matches: 5. The CDR3 DNA is TGCGCCAGCAGCCCCGGACAGGGGGCGGACTACGAGCAGTACGTC. Translating gives CASSPGQGADYEQYV.

The rearrangement links TRBV5-4 to TRBJ2-5; 7 bases map to TRBD2. CDR1 is SGHNT, CDR2 YYREEE, per germline (reference sequence). V trimming: 0 bases; J trimming: 4 bases; junction bases outside the gene matches: 15. This CDR3 has 18 amino acids. As DNA, the CDR3 is TGTGCCAGCAGCTTGGCCGGGAACGAATGGCAGCGGGGAGAGACCCAGTACTTC. It encodes CASSLAGNEWQRGETQYF. The whole variable domain, filled in from reference TRBV5-4 and TRBJ2-5, reads ETGVTQSPTHLIKTRGQQVTLRCSSQSGHNTVSWYQQALGQGPQFIFQYYREEENGRGNFPPRFSGLQFPNYSSELNVNALELDDSALYLCASSLAGNEWQRGETQYFGPGTRLLVL.

Judged by abundance, this clone is hyperexpanded (1% or more). CDR3 DNA sequence: TGCGCCAGCAGTTTCGGACAGGGGGAGGTTCAGCCCCAGCATTTT. Encoded protein: CASSFGQGEVQPQHF. This chain connects TRBV4-1 to TRBJ1-5; 10 bases are shared with TRBD1. CDR3 length equals 15 residues. V trimming: 6 bases; J trimming: 6 bases; junction bases outside the gene matches: 8. Germline V CDR1 and CDR2: MGHRA, YSYEKL.

V gene TRBV30 combines with J gene TRBJ2-1, with D tentatively TRBD1 or TRBD2 (6 bases each). Germline-derived CDR1 and CDR2 are GTSNPN and SVGIG (reference sequence). The CDR3 has 17 amino acids. Trimming removed 4 bases from V and 2 bases from J, with 21 bases in between. The CDR3 DNA sequence: TGTGCCTGGACGTCATGGGGGGCCCCCTCGACCTACAATGAGCAGTTCTTC. Encoded protein: CAWTSWGAPSTYNEQFF. Drawing the rest from reference TRBV30 and TRBJ2-1, the complete variable domain is SQTIHQWPATLVQPVGSPLSLECTVEGTSNPNLYWYRQAAGRGLQLLFYSVGIGQISSEVPQNLSASRPQDRQFILSSKKLLLSDSGFYLCAWTSWGAPSTYNEQFFGPGTRLTVL.

This rearrangement joins TRBV5-6 to TRBJ2-7; TRBD1 aligns across 11 bases. CDR1 SGHDT and CDR2 YYEEEE come from the germline V gene. The CDR3 covers 16 residues. With V trimmed by 2 bases and J by 1 base, 5 bases remained unmatched. CDR3: CASSFRTGGWSYEQYV. In DNA, the CDR3 is TGTGCCAGCAGCTTTAGGACAGGGGGCTGGTCCTACGAGCAGTACGTC.

This clone appeared a single time. This chain joins TRBV29-1 and TRBJ1-1; the match to TRBD1 covers 9 bases. V trimming: 2 bases; J trimming: 5 bases; junction bases outside the gene matches: 6. This CDR3 comprises 14 residues. Germline assignment: CDR1 SQVTM and CDR2 ANQGSEA. CDR3 region: CSVERWTGETEAFF. The CDR3, as DNA: TGCAGCGTTGAAAGGTGGACAGGGGAAACTGAAGCTTTCTTT.

The genes are TRBV5-1 and TRBJ2-6; D gene ambiguous. Germline V lookup: CDR1 SGHRS, CDR2 YFSETQ. V was pared by 0 bases and J by 8 bases, with 6 bases between. CDR3 length: 13 residues. For the CDR3, the DNA is TGCGCCAGCAGCTTGGTTAGTACCAACGTCCTGACTTTC. Amino acid sequence: CASSLVSTNVLTF.

In its sample, this clone was seen once. The chain has TRBV7-6 and TRBJ2-1; no definite D call. CDR3 length equals 15 residues. The V gene's germline CDR1 is SGHVS and CDR2 FNYEAQ. V lost 2 bases to trimming and J lost 8 bases, with 16 bases between them. The CDR3 reads CASSLIPLTRDEQFF. In nucleotides, the CDR3 is TGTGCCAGCAGCTTAATACCCTTGACTCGGGATGAGCAGTTCTTC. The full variable domain, with the rest looked up from reference TRBV7-6 and TRBJ2-1, is GAGVSQSPRYKVTKRGQDVALRCDPISGHVSLYWYRQALGQGPEFLTYFNYEAQQDKSGLPNDRFSAERPEGSISTLTIQRTEQRDSAMYRCASSLIPLTRDEQFFGPGTRLTVL.

V is TRBV18 and J is TRBJ1-1; D is unresolved. V was shortened by 2 bases and J by 1 base, with 5 bases between the two germline ends. The CDR3 totals 13 residues. CDR1 is KGHSH, CDR2 LQKENI, per germline. The CDR3 DNA is TGTGCCAGCTCACCAGCCGGGAACACTGAAGCTTTCTTT. Residues: CASSPAGNTEAFF. Full variable domain (rest looked up from reference TRBV18 and TRBJ1-1): NAGVMQNPRHLVRRRGQEARLRCSPMKGHSHVYWYRQLPEEGLKFMVYLQKENIIDESGMPKERFSAEFPKEGPSILRIQQVVRGDSAAYFCASSPAGNTEAFFGQGTRLTVV.